These 18 T cell receptor beta chains came from one sample sequenced in a study of cytomegalovirus exposure and HLA in healthy donors. Clones were read by immunoSEQ multiplex PCR, and TCRdb kept only the in-frame ones, dropping some. Among approximately 160,000 clones listed, about 90% were seen once. Source material: PBMCs. These receptors all stem from a young woman in good health and CMV-seropositive.

As DNA, the CDR3 is TGTGCCAGCAGCCCGGGACAGGGTAGCACAGATACGCAGTATTTT. It yields the protein CASSPGQGSTDTQYF. This rearrangement joins TRBV7-2 to TRBJ2-3, with 9 bases matching TRBD1. Per the germline V gene, CDR1 is SGHTA and CDR2 is FQGNSA. The ends lost 5 bases at V and 0 bases at J; junction bases unmatched: 3. The CDR3 has 15 residues.

The chain has TRBV2 and TRBJ1-5; a weak D match, TRBD1 (6 bases). Trimming left V 6 bases short and J 0 bases short, with 9 bases between. The CDR3 sequence is 14 residues long. Per the germline V gene, CDR1 is SNHLY and CDR2 is FYNNEI. The CDR3 region is CASSGQSSNQPQHF. CDR3 nucleotide sequence: TGTGCCAGCAGCGGACAGAGTAGCAATCAGCCCCAGCATTTT.

The chain couples TRBV15 to TRBJ2-7; the match to TRBD1 covers 7 bases. The CDR3 is 16 amino acids. The V segment lost 3 bases and the J segment 2 bases; nucleotides outside the gene matches: 10. The germline V gene encodes CDR1 LNHNV and CDR2 YYDKDF (reference sequence). CDR3 coding DNA: TGTGCCACCAGCAGTCCAGGGGGTAGCAGACCCTACGAGCAGTACTTC. It yields the protein CATSSPGGSRPYEQYF.

The rearrangement joins TRBV2 to TRBJ2-7; possibly TRBD2 for D (5 bases). Germline V lookup: CDR1 SNHLY, CDR2 FYNNEI. Trimming pared 6 bases from V and 2 bases from J, leaving 29 bases between. The CDR3 sequence is 19 residues long. The CDR3 spells CASRGTVALFQLEPYEQYF. In DNA, the CDR3 is TGTGCCAGCAGAGGAACGGTCGCTTTGTTCCAACTAGAACCCTACGAGCAGTACTTC. Based on the CDR3 plus reference TRBV2 and TRBJ2-7, the full variable domain is EPEVTQTPSHQVTQMGQEVILRCVPISNHLYFYWYRQILGQKVEFLVSFYNNEISEKSEIFDDQFSVERPDGSNFTLKIRSTKLEDSAMYFCASRGTVALFQLEPYEQYFGPGTRLTVT.

The gene calls are TRBV2 and TRBJ2-2; TRBD2 aligns across 8 bases. CDR1 is SNHLY and CDR2 is FYNNEI in the germline V gene. After removal of 6 bases from V and 4 bases from J, the junction contained 7 bases not matched to a gene. The CDR3 covers 15 residues. For the CDR3, the DNA is TGTGCCAGCAGGGGACTAGTTACGGGCACCGGGGAGCTGTTTTTT. It specifies CASRGLVTGTGELFF.

The chain uses TRBV30 and TRBJ2-7; TRBD2 aligns across 9 bases. This CDR3 is 14 amino acids long. J gave up 9 bases and V 2 bases, and 11 bases lay outside the gene matches. CDR1 is GTSNPN, CDR2 SVGIG, per germline (reference sequence). CDR3 loop: CAWSPLAGFLVQYF. As DNA, the CDR3 is TGTGCCTGGAGTCCCCTAGCGGGATTTCTTGTGCAGTACTTC.

The chain combines TRBV28 with TRBJ2-5; no firm D call. V was trimmed by 5 bases and J by 4 bases, leaving 20 bases between them. CDR1 is MDHEN, CDR2 SYDVKM, per germline. The CDR3 runs to 16 residues. CDR3 in DNA: TGTGCCAGCAGTGGCGCTGACACCAATGCAGGAGAGACCCAGTACTTC. The encoded protein is CASSGADTNAGETQYF.

The genes are TRBV7-9 and TRBJ2-5; no firm D call. This CDR3 has 13 residues. Germline V gene lookup returns CDR1 SEHNR and CDR2 FQNEAQ (reference sequence). Trimming left V 3 bases short and J 1 base short, with 6 bases between. CDR3 nucleotide sequence: TGTGCCAGCAGCTTCGACACCCAAGAGACCCAGTACTTC. Translating gives CASSFDTQETQYF.

V usage is TRBV6-5 and J usage is TRBJ1-2; D remains unclear. V was clipped by 6 bases and J by 4 bases, with 12 bases between them. CDR1 MNHEY and CDR2 SVGAGI come from the germline V gene. This CDR3 is built from 13 residues. For the CDR3, the DNA is TGTGCCAGCAGCTTCACTGAGCTCTATGGCTACACCTTC. Residues: CASSFTELYGYTF.

The J gene is TRBJ2-7, the V gene TRBV11-3, with D unclear. CDR3 size: 13 residues. CDR1 and CDR2 (germline): SGHNT, YENEEA. Trimming left V 4 bases short and J 3 bases short, with 10 bases between. The CDR3 sequence is CASSSRSGYEQYF. As DNA, the CDR3 is TGTGCCAGCAGCTCCCGATCAGGCTACGAGCAGTACTTC.

The chain carries TRBV6-1 and TRBJ2-3; TRBD2 matches at 14 bases. The V gene's germline CDR1 is MNHNS and CDR2 SASEGT. V dropped 8 bases and J dropped 2; count of bases not matched to a gene: 3. CDR3 length: 15 residues. The CDR3 DNA is TGTGCCAGCGGGGGACTAGCGGGAGACACAGATACGCAGTATTTT. Its protein product is CASGGLAGDTDTQYF.

CDR3 sequence (DNA): TGTGCCAGCAGTCTTCGACAGGGGTCCTACGAGCAGTACTTC. Encoded protein: CASSLRQGSYEQYF. The chain employs TRBV28 and TRBJ2-7, with TRBD1 identical over 8 bases. Trimming took 5 bases from V and 1 from J; bases not matched to a gene: 4. The CDR3 has 14 amino acids. Germline assignment: CDR1 MDHEN and CDR2 SYDVKM. The variable domain in full, completed from reference TRBV28 and TRBJ2-7, reads DVKVTQSSRYLVKRTGEKVFLECVQDMDHENMFWYRQDPGLGLRLIYFSYDVKMKEKGDIPEGYSVSREKKERFSLILESASTNQTSMYLCASSLRQGSYEQYFGPGTRLTVT.

The chain carries TRBV28 and TRBJ2-1; 8 nucleotides align to TRBD1. The CDR3 runs 16 residues. Germline trimming cut 4 bases from V and 4 bases from J; bases unmatched to any gene: 9. Germline CDR1 is MDHEN and CDR2 is SYDVKM. The CDR3 region is CASSSIDRGRYNEQFF. DNA of the CDR3: TGTGCCAGCAGTTCTATCGACAGGGGTCGGTACAATGAGCAGTTCTTC.

The chain uses TRBV11-3 and TRBJ2-1; tentative D call: TRBD2 (5 bases). The CDR3 totals 14 residues. Germline V gene data show CDR1 as SGHNT and CDR2 as YENEEA. With 5 bases removed from V and 10 bases from J, the gap between germline ends came to 18 bases. CDR3 in DNA: TGTGCCAGCAGCGCTGCCCCCGGGATCGGGGAGCAGTTCTTC. It codes for CASSAAPGIGEQFF.

The V gene is TRBV6-1, the J gene TRBJ2-1, with a tentative D call TRBD2 (5 bases). This CDR3 comprises 16 residues. Germline loops: CDR1 MNHNS, CDR2 SASEGT. The V end lost 2 bases, the J end lost 8 bases, and 19 bases lay between the germline ends. The DNA of the CDR3 is TGTGCCAGCAGTGAAAAAATAGGTCCGAACGGGGATGAGCAGTTCTTC. It is translated as CASSEKIGPNGDEQFF.

This clone was counted only a few times. V usage is TRBV30 and J usage is TRBJ1-2, with 8 bases identical to TRBD1. V gave up 4 bases and J gave up 5 bases; unmatched junction bases: 6. There are 13 residues in the CDR3. CDR1 and CDR2 (germline): GTSNPN, SVGIG (reference sequence). The DNA of the CDR3 is TGTGCCTGGACCCAGGGGGCGAAATATGGCTACACCTTC. Its translation: CAWTQGAKYGYTF.

In this sample, this clone turned up once. The rearrangement links TRBV15 to TRBJ1-4, with D perhaps TRBD1 (5 bases). The CDR3 is 16 residues long. V lost 5 bases and J lost 8, with 21 bases in between. CDR1 and CDR2 from the germline V gene are LNHNV and YYDKDF (reference sequence). CDR3 amino acids: CATSPWGSRGREKLFF. Here the CDR3 DNA reads TGTGCCACCAGCCCCTGGGGCAGTCGAGGGAGGGAAAAACTGTTTTTT.

The chain links TRBV6-6 to TRBJ2-7; unclear D gene. Looked up from germline, CDR1 is MNHNY and CDR2 is SVGAGI (reference sequence). Trimming removed 2 bases at V and 2 bases at J, with 16 bases between. This CDR3 spans 16 amino acids. CDR3 nucleotide sequence: TGTGCCAGCAGTTACCCTCCCGGTCGCCCAACCTACGAGCAGTACTTC. This encodes CASSYPPGRPTYEQYF.